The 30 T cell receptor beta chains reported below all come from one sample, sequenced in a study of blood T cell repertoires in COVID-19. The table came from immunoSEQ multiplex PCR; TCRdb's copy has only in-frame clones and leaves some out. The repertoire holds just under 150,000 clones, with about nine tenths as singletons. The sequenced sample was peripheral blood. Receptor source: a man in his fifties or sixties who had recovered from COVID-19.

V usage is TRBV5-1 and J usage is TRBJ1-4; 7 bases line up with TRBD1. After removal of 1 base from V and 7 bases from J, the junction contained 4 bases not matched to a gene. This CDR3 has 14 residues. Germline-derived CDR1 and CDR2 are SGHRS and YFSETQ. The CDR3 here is CASSLRQGREKLFF. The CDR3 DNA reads TGCGCCAGCAGCTTGCGACAGGGCCGTGAAAAACTGTTTTTT.

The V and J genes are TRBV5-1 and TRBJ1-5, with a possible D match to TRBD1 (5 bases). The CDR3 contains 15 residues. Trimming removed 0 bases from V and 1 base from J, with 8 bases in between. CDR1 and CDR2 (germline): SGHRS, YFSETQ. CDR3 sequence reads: CASSLASGSNQPQHF. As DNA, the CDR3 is TGCGCCAGCAGCTTGGCGTCAGGGAGCAATCAGCCCCAGCATTTT. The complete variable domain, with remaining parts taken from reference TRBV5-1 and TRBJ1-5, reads KAGVTQTPRYLIKTRGQQVTLSCSPISGHRSVSWYQQTPGQGLQFLFEYFSETQRNKGNFPGRFSGRQFSNSRSEMNVSTLELGDSALYLCASSLASGSNQPQHFGDGTRLSIL.

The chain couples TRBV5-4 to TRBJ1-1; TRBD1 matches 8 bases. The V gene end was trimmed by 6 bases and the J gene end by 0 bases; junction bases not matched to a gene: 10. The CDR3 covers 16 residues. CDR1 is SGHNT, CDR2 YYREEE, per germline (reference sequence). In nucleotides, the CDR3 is TGTGCCAGCACGCCGACAGGGGCAATAGTGAACACTGAAGCTTTCTTT. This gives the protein CASTPTGAIVNTEAFF.

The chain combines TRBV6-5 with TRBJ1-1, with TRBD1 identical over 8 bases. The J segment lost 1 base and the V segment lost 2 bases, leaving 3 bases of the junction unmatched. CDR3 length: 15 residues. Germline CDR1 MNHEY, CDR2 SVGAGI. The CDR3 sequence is CASSYLDRGNTEAFF. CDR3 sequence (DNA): TGTGCCAGCAGTTACCTCGACAGGGGGAACACTGAAGCTTTCTTT.

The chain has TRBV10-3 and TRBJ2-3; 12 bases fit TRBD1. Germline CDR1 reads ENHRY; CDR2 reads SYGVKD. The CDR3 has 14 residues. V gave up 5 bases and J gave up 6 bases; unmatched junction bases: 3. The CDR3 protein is CAISSGQGADTQYF. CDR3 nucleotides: TGTGCCATCAGTTCGGGACAGGGGGCCGATACGCAGTATTTT.

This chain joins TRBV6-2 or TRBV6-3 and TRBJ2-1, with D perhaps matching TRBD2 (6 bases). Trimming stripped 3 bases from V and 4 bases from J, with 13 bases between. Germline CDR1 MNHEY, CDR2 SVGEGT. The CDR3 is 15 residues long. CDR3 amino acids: CASSYLEGSYNEQFF. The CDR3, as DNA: TGTGCCAGCAGTTATTTGGAGGGCTCTTACAATGAGCAGTTCTTC.

In DNA form, the CDR3 reads TGTGCCAGCAGCTTAGCGTCTAGCGGGGGGCGTGGGAGCACAGATACGCAGTATTTT. Translation gives CASSLASSGGRGSTDTQYF. The gene calls are TRBV7-2 and TRBJ2-3, with 11 bases fitting TRBD2. The germline gives CDR1 SGHTA, CDR2 FQGNSA. The CDR3 totals 19 residues. The junction had 8 bases not matched to a gene; V was cut back by 0 bases and J by 0 bases.

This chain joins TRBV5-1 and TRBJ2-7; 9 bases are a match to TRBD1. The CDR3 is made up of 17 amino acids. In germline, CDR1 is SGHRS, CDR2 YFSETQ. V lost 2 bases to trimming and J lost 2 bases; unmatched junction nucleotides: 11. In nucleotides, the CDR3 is TGCGCCAGCAGCTTCCGGGACAGGGATCTTTCAACCTACGAGCAGTACTTC. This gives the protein CASSFRDRDLSTYEQYF.

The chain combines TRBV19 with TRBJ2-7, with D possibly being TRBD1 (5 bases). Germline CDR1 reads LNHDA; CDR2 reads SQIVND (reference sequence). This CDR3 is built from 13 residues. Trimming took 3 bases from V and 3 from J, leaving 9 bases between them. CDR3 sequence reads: CASSIIGVYEQYF. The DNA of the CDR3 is TGTGCCAGTAGTATTATAGGGGTCTACGAGCAGTACTTC.

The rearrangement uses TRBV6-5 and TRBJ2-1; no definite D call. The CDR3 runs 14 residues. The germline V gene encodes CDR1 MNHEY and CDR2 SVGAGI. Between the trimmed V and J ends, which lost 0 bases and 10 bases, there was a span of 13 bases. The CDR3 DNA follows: TGTGCCAGCAGTTACTCAGGCCTTCCAGGCGAGCAGTTCTTC. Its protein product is CASSYSGLPGEQFF.

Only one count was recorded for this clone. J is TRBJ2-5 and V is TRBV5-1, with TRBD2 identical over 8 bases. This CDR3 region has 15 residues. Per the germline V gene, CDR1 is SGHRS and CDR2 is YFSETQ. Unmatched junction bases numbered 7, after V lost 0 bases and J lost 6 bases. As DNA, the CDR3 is TGCGCCAGCAGCTTGGGCGACGGGGGGGCTAAGACCCAGTACTTC. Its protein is CASSLGDGGAKTQYF.

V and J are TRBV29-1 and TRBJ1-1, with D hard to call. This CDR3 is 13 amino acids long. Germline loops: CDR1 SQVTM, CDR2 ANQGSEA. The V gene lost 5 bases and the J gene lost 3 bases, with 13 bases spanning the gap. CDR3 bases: TGCAGCGTTCAAAAAACAGCTTACACTGAAGCTTTCTTT. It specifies CSVQKTAYTEAFF.

CDR3 protein: CASSLIRGGAWTDTQYF. CDR3 in DNA: TGTGCCAGCAGCTTAATTCGGGGGGGGGCCTGGACAGATACGCAGTATTTT. This rearrangement joins TRBV7-2 to TRBJ2-3, with 8 bases that match TRBD2. CDR1 and CDR2 (germline): SGHTA, FQGNSA. The CDR3 covers 17 residues. With V trimmed by 2 bases and J by 3 bases, 10 bases remained unmatched. Variable domain in full (rest from reference TRBV7-2 and TRBJ2-3): GAGVSQSPSNKVTEKGKDVELRCDPISGHTALYWYRQSLGQGLEFLIYFQGNSAPDKSGLPSDRFSAERTGGSVSTLTIQRTQQEDSAVYLCASSLIRGGAWTDTQYFGPGTRLTVL.

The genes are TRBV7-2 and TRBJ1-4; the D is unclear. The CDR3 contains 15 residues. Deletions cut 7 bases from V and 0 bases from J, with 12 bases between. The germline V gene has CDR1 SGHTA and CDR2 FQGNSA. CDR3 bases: TGTGCCAGCAACAAACAGAGTGCAACTAATGAAAAACTGTTTTTT. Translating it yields CASNKQSATNEKLFF.

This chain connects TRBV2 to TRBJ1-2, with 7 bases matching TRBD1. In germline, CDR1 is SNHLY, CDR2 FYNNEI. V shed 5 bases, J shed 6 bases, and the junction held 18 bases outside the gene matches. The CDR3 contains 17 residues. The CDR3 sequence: CASSPLGQIIYSHGYTF. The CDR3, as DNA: TGTGCCAGCAGTCCTCTGGGACAGATTATTTATTCTCATGGCTACACCTTC.

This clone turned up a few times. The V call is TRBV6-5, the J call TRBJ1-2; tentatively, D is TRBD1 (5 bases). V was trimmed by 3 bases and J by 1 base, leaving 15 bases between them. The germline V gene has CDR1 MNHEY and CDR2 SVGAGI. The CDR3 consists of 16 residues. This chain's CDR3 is CASSYFRAGNNYGYTF. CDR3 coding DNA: TGTGCCAGCAGTTATTTTCGGGCAGGGAATAACTATGGCTACACCTTC.

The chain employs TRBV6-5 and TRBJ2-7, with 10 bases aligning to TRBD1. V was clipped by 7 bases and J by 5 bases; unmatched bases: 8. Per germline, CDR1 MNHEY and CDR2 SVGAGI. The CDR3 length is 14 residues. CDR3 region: CASNRDRGMDEQYF. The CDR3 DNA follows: TGTGCCAGCAATAGGGACAGGGGTATGGACGAGCAGTACTTC.

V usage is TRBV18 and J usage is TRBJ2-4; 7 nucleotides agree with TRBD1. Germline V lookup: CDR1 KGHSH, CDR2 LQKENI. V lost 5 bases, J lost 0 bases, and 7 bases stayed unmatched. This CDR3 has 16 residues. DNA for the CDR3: TGTGCCAGCTCAGACGACAGGGCACTAGCCAAAAACATTCAGTACTTC. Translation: CASSDDRALAKNIQYF.

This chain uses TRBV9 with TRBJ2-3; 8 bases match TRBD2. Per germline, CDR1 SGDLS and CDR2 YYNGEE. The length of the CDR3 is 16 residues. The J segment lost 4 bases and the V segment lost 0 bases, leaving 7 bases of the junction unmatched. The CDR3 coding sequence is TGTGCCAGCAGCGTAGTCGGGCGGGGGGCTGCAGATACGCAGTATTTT. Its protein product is CASSVVGRGAADTQYF.

The DNA for the CDR3 is TGTGCCAGCAGCCCGAGGACTAGCGGGGGGGTTGAGCAGTTCTTC. It codes for CASSPRTSGGVEQFF. V is TRBV11-3 and J is TRBJ2-1; 15 bases map to TRBD2. Looked up from germline, CDR1 is SGHNT and CDR2 is YENEEA. V lost 5 bases, J lost 9 bases, and 5 bases stayed unmatched. The length of the CDR3 is 15 residues.

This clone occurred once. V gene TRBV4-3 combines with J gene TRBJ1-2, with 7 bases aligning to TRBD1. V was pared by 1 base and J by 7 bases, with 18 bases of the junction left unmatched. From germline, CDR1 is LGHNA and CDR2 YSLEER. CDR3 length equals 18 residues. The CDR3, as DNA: TGCGCCAGCAGCCAAGGAGGAATGATCCAGGGGGAACTTTTTGGCTACACCTTC. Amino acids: CASSQGGMIQGELFGYTF.

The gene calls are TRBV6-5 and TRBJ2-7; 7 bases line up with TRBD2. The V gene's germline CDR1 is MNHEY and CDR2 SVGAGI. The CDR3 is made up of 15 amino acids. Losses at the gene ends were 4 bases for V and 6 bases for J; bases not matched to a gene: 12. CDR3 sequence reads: CASSSPGLLLGEQYF. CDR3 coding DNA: TGTGCCAGCAGTTCTCCGGGACTACTGCTGGGCGAGCAGTACTTC.

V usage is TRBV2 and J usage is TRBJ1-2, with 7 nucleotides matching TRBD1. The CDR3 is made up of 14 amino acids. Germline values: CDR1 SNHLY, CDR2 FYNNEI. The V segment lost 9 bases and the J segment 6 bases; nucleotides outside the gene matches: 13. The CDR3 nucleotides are TGTGCCAGTACTCCGATTGGGACAGCTGATGGCTACACCTTC. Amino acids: CASTPIGTADGYTF.

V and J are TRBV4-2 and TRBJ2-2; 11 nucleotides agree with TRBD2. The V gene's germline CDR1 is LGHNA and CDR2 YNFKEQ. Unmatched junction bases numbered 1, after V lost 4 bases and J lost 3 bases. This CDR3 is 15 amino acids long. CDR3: CASSPSGGYTGELFF. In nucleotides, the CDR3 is TGTGCCAGCAGCCCTAGCGGGGGGTACACCGGGGAGCTGTTTTTT.

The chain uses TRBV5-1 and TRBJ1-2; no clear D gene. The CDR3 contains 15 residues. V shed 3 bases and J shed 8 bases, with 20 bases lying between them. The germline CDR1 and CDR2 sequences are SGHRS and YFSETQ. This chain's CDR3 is CASSSTIWEGGGYTF. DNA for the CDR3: TGCGCCAGCAGCTCGACCATTTGGGAGGGCGGCGGCTACACCTTC.

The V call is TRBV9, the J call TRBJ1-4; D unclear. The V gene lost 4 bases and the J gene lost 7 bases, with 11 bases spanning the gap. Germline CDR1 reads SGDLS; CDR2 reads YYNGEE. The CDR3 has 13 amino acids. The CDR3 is CASSPNPIEKLFF. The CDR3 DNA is TGTGCCAGCAGCCCCAACCCTATTGAAAAACTGTTTTTT. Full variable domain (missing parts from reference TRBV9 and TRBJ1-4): DSGVTQTPKHLITATGQRVTLRCSPRSGDLSVYWYQQSLDQGLQFLIQYYNGEERAKGNILERFSAQQFPDLHSELNLSSLELGDSALYFCASSPNPIEKLFFGSGTQLSVL.

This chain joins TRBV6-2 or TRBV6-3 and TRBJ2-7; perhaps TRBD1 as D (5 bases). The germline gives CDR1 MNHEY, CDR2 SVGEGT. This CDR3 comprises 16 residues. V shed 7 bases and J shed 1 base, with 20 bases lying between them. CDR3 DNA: TGTGCCAGCACCCCCTTTGGGGCCCTAACATCCTACGAGCAGTACTTC. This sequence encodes CASTPFGALTSYEQYF.

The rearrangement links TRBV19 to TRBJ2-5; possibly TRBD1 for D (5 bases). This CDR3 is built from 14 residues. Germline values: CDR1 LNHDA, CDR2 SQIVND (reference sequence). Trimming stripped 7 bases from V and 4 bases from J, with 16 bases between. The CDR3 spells CASMKAFQGETQYF. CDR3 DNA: TGTGCCAGTATGAAAGCTTTCCAGGGAGAGACCCAGTACTTC.

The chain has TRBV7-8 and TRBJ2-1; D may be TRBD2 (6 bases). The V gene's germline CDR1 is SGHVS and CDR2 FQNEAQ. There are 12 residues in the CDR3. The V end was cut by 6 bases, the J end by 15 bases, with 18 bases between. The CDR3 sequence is CASSQRSGVRFF. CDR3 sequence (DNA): TGTGCCAGCAGTCAAAGGTCGGGGGTACGGTTCTTC.

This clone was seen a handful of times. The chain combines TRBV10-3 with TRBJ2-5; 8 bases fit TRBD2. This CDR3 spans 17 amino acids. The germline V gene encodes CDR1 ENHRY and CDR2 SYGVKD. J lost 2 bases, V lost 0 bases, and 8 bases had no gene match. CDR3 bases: TGTGCCATCAGTGAGTCTAGGGGAGCTAGCGGGCAAGAGACCCAGTACTTC. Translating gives CAISESRGASGQETQYF.